This TCR beta chain derives from a study of PD-1 blockade in mismatch repair-deficient tumors. CDR1 and CDR2 from the germline V gene are MGHRA and YSYEKL. This CDR3 contains 14 residues. With 7 bases removed from V and 2 bases from J, the gap between germline ends came to 13 bases. Sequencing used immunoSEQ multiplex PCR; TCRdb keeps in-frame clones, though not all of them. This table holds some 26,000 clones, 83% found once. The sequencing here drew on peripheral blood, taken 12 weeks after starting pembrolizumab. The chain combines TRBV4-1 with TRBJ2-3; D gene uncertain. This TCR came from an adult with mismatch repair-deficient cancer. The CDR3 sequence is CASNTEWNTDTQYF. The CDR3 DNA reads TGCGCCAGCAACACGGAGTGGAACACAGATACGCAGTATTTT.